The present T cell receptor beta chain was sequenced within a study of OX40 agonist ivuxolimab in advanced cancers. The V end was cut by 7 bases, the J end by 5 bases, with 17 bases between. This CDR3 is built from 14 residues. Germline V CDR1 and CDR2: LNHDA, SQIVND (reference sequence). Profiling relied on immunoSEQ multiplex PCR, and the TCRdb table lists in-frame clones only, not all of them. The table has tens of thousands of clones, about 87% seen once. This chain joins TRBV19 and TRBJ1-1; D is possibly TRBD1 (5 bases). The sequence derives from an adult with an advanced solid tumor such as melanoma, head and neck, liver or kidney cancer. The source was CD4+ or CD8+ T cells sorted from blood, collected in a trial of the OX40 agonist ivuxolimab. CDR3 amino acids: CASTPGVLGTEAFF. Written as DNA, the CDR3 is TGTGCCAGTACCCCGGGGGTCTTGGGTACTGAAGCTTTCTTT.